This TCR beta chain was observed in a study of blood T cell repertoires in COVID-19 (dated by TCRdb to the early 2020s). Describing the broader study: Collaborator samples came from the United States, Italy and Spain and covered acute and convalescent phases of COVID-19. Samples came from the ongoing ImmuneRACE study (first 160 participants) plus 1,254 subjects from 6 global collaborators. The material from the prospective study consisted of cDNA or gDNA derived from T cells, B-cell-depleted T cells, or PBMCs. Deeply sampled blood TCRbeta repertoires from subjects exposed to, actively infected with, or recovered from COVID-19 were included in the dataset. The repertoires were released in a freely available public database intended as a resource for research on the immune response to SARS-CoV-2. Where HLA class I and class II types were available, the types were taken from metadata supplied by the sample provider, not from assay-based typing. A de-identified subject ID, COVID-19 status, age in years and sex were almost always included in the sample metadata.

General study outcomes and caveats: Clinical and demographic metadata were provided uncurated, with the amount varying by source and participant.

V drops 0 bases and J drops 5 bases, leaving 19 bases in between. CDR1 and CDR2 are drawn from the germline V gene (reference sequence): MNHEY, SMNVEV. Its CDR3 holds 17 amino acids, cysteine through phenylalanine. CDR3 DNA is the only sequence kept; it has 51 bases, read in frame from the first base. This clone was picked up one time. Its antigen remains undetermined. No quality values exist for individual bases; no much larger clone is one base distant. The immunoSEQ Assay, a bias-controlled multiplex PCR, was used to amplify TCRbeta CDR3 regions from genomic DNA. The original methods were these. The number of nucleated cells in each sample was estimated from the amplification of reference gene primers within the assay. To quantify the absolute abundance of each unique TCRbeta CDR3 rearrangement, sequence reads were collapsed and filtered. For each sample, productive Simpson clonality was calculated by taking the square root of Simpson's diversity index across productive rearrangements. Not all clones reach the TCRdb copy of this immuneACCESS table, which keeps in-frame sequences only. Checked studies attribute under half of the gap to unresolved V genes and leave the rest unexplained. V, J and clone size were drawn from that table, and D and trimming were deduced from the DNA. The sample yields 140,000 to 150,000 clones; approximately 87% were counted once. Roughly two fifths of the sample is in the top ten clones.

Collaborating institutions collected whole blood in K2EDTA tubes following their own protocols. For TCRbeta analysis, collaborators shipped samples as frozen whole blood, isolated PBMCs, or DNA extracted from either of those sample types. Sequenced material: peripheral blood. This receptor was identified in a human donor in a cohort sampled during active COVID-19. The V gene is TRBV27 and the J gene is TRBJ2-5; TRBD2 is a weak D gene call, 6 bases matching. The CDR3 here reads CASSLSKVRRDGETQYF. The DNA reads as follows: TGTGCCAGCAGTTTATCTAAGGTTAGGCGGGACGGGGAGACCCAGTACTTC.